The 32 T cell receptor beta chains given below trace back to one sample, sequenced in a study of cytomegalovirus exposure and HLA in healthy donors. The PCR used 60 Vbeta and 13 Jbeta primers. Assay used: immunoSEQ multiplex PCR; TCRdb lists only in-frame clones, some missing. The data contain around 150,000 clones, 76% of them seen just once; the ten biggest clones take up roughly 1.9%. The specimen was PBMCs. These receptors were obtained from a man between 35 and 55 years old in good health and CMV-seronegative.

The chain combines TRBV6-5 with TRBJ1-1; 7 nucleotides match TRBD1. Germline CDR1 and CDR2: MNHEY and SVGAGI. The trim removed 5 bases at V and 1 base at J, leaving 4 bases unmatched. This CDR3 is 14 amino acids long. CDR3: CASSTGQSNTEAFF. CDR3 DNA sequence: TGTGCCAGCAGTACGGGACAGTCGAACACTGAAGCTTTCTTT.

The J gene is TRBJ2-7, the V gene TRBV28, with 8 positions matching TRBD1. CDR1 is MDHEN, CDR2 SYDVKM, per germline. The CDR3 is made up of 15 amino acids. The ends lost 6 bases at V and 3 bases at J; junction bases unmatched: 10. The CDR3 DNA follows: TGTGCCAGCAGCGAACCCCAGGGGGCATTCTACGAGCAGTACTTC. It specifies CASSEPQGAFYEQYF.

The chain carries TRBV6-5 and TRBJ1-1; maybe TRBD1 (6 bases). The V end was cut by 0 bases, the J end by 2 bases, with 13 bases between. Germline V CDR1 and CDR2: MNHEY, SVGAGI. The CDR3 is 16 amino acids. Here the CDR3 reads CASSYSRQVLNTEAFF. For the CDR3, the DNA is TGTGCCAGCAGTTACTCGCGACAGGTCCTCAACACTGAAGCTTTCTTT.

J is TRBJ2-5 and V is TRBV5-1; 8 bases fit TRBD2. The CDR3 has 16 amino acids. Germline CDR1 reads SGHRS; CDR2 reads YFSETQ. The V segment lost 0 bases and the J segment 2 bases; nucleotides outside the gene matches: 6. The CDR3 region has the DNA TGCGCCAGCAGCTTGGGAGCGGGAGTCGGGCAAGAGACCCAGTACTTC. Its translation is CASSLGAGVGQETQYF.

V is TRBV5-4 and J is TRBJ1-6, with D possibly matching TRBD1 (5 bases). This CDR3 comprises 15 residues. CDR1 is SGHNT and CDR2 is YYREEE in the germline V gene (reference sequence). V lost 5 bases to trimming and J lost 7 bases, with 16 bases between them. The CDR3: CASSLPGGGNSPLHF. The CDR3 nucleotides are TGTGCCAGCAGTCTCCCGGGGGGGGGAAATTCACCCCTCCACTTT.

In its sample, this clone was seen a few times. The chain recombines TRBV6-1 with TRBJ1-2; the D gene is possibly TRBD1 (6 bases). With 7 bases removed from V and 8 bases from J, the gap between germline ends came to 20 bases. Germline V gene sequence: CDR1 MNHNS, CDR2 SASEGT. This CDR3 spans 14 amino acids. CDR3 sequence: CASTAVAQGTGYTF. Here the CDR3 DNA reads TGTGCCAGCACCGCGGTGGCCCAGGGGACCGGCTACACCTTC.

V and J are TRBV7-2 and TRBJ2-5; TRBD2 matches 7 bases. Per the germline V gene, CDR1 is SGHTA and CDR2 is FQGNSA. J was trimmed by 4 bases and V by 5 bases; bases with no gene match: 13. This CDR3 is 16 amino acids long. In nucleotides, the CDR3 is TGTGCCAGCAGCGACCTTAAGCGGGGTGGGGGAGAGACCCAGTACTTC. Translation gives CASSDLKRGGGETQYF.

The chain recombines TRBV19 with TRBJ1-2; TRBD1 matches 8 bases. The CDR3 loop spans 15 amino acids. CDR1 and CDR2 (germline): LNHDA, SQIVND (reference sequence). V trimming: 7 bases; J trimming: 2 bases; junction bases outside the gene matches: 9. CDR3 sequence: CASTDRGLLNYGYTF. In DNA, the CDR3 is TGTGCCAGTACCGACAGGGGACTCCTAAACTATGGCTACACCTTC.

V gene TRBV7-2 combines with J gene TRBJ2-7, with TRBD1 as a possible D gene (5 bases). Germline lookup yields CDR1 SGHTA and CDR2 FQGNSA. The CDR3 has 13 residues. Trimming stripped 3 bases from V and 3 bases from J, with 9 bases between. CDR3 nucleotide sequence: TGTGCCAGCAGCTTCTCCAGGGACTACGAGCAGTACTTC. Translating gives CASSFSRDYEQYF.

CDR3 loop: CASSLRGRGYSPLHF. Here the CDR3 DNA reads TGTGCCAGCAGTTTACGGGGAAGGGGGTATTCACCCCTCCACTTT. The chain links TRBV28 to TRBJ1-6, with D maybe TRBD1 (6 bases). The CDR3 sequence is 15 residues long. V gave up 2 bases and J gave up 8 bases, with 13 bases separating them. The germline V gene has CDR1 MDHEN and CDR2 SYDVKM.

Concerning this clone: The junction and the germline gene differ at one end; a read error may be behind it. The V gene is TRBV10-1, the J gene TRBJ1-2; D is uncertain. This CDR3 comprises 14 residues. CDR1 is WNHNN and CDR2 is SYGVQD in the germline V gene (reference sequence). The CDR3 nucleotides are TGCGCCAGGAGTGGGGAGTCCTCTAACTATGGCTACACCTTC. It specifies CARSGESSNYGYTF.

This clone has only a few counts. The J gene is TRBJ1-6, the V gene TRBV2; 9 bases line up with TRBD1. The germline V gene has CDR1 SNHLY and CDR2 FYNNEI. V dropped 1 base and J dropped 8; count of bases not matched to a gene: 9. This CDR3 is 17 amino acids long. The CDR3 loop is CASSEGGQGSKDSPLHF. The CDR3 DNA sequence: TGTGCCAGCAGTGAAGGAGGACAGGGGTCGAAGGATTCACCCCTCCACTTT. Drawing the rest from reference TRBV2 and TRBJ1-6, the complete variable domain is EPEVTQTPSHQVTQMGQEVILRCVPISNHLYFYWYRQILGQKVEFLVSFYNNEISEKSEIFDDQFSVERPDGSNFTLKIRSTKLEDSAMYFCASSEGGQGSKDSPLHFGNGTRLTVT.

The chain employs TRBV6-4 and TRBJ2-2; 9 bases map to TRBD2. The V gene end was trimmed by 3 bases and the J gene end by 7 bases; junction bases not matched to a gene: 15. This CDR3 has 18 residues. Germline CDR1 reads MRHNA; CDR2 reads SNTAGT. The CDR3 coding sequence is TGTGCCAGCAGTGAAACCCTAGCGGGGAGCCTCAGGGTCGGGGAGCTGTTTTTT. The encoded protein is CASSETLAGSLRVGELFF.

The chain employs TRBV28 and TRBJ2-2, with 7 bases that match TRBD1. CDR1 and CDR2 from the germline V gene are MDHEN and SYDVKM. V trimming: 6 bases; J trimming: 4 bases; junction bases outside the gene matches: 2. This CDR3 comprises 13 residues. The CDR3 region has the DNA TGTGCCAGCAGCCGACAGGGCACCGGGGAGCTGTTTTTT. Its protein product is CASSRQGTGELFF.

This clone was recorded once. Other DNA sequences of this sample code for an identical CDR3. The chain carries TRBV19 and TRBJ1-2; the match to TRBD1 covers 8 bases. Looked up from germline, CDR1 is LNHDA and CDR2 is SQIVND (reference sequence). The CDR3 contains 13 residues. Unmatched junction bases numbered 11, after V lost 9 bases and J lost 8 bases. The CDR3 DNA follows: TGTGCCAGGTGCCCGGGACAGGCAGGCGGCTACACCTTC. Protein sequence: CARCPGQAGGYTF.

The chain employs TRBV7-8 and TRBJ1-1; no reliable D call. V was cut by 5 bases and J by 2 bases, with 21 bases left in between. CDR3 length: 17 residues. Germline values: CDR1 SGHVS, CDR2 FQNEAQ. CDR3 protein: CASSPRLDGLGNTEAFF. The CDR3 bases are TGTGCCAGCAGCCCCCGGCTAGACGGGTTAGGTAACACTGAAGCTTTCTTT.

The chain combines TRBV25-1 with TRBJ2-7; D unresolved. The CDR3 is 14 amino acids. Germline lookup yields CDR1 MGHDK and CDR2 SYGVNS. Deletions cut 4 bases from V and 2 bases from J, with 12 bases between. The CDR3: CASSGHSAAYEQYF. The CDR3 DNA reads TGTGCCAGCAGTGGCCACAGTGCCGCCTACGAGCAGTACTTC.

V and J are TRBV6-5 and TRBJ2-5; 8 bases align to TRBD2. The CDR3 loop spans 14 amino acids. Germline V CDR1 and CDR2: MNHEY, SVGAGI. V gave up 2 bases and J gave up 4 bases; unmatched junction bases: 3. The chain's CDR3 is CASSYGTRGETQYF. CDR3 DNA: TGTGCCAGCAGTTACGGGACTAGGGGAGAGACCCAGTACTTC.

The gene calls are TRBV6-1 and TRBJ2-7; 7 nucleotides match TRBD2. CDR1 is MNHNS, CDR2 SASEGT, per germline. Trimming removed 7 bases from V and 3 bases from J; junction bases left unmatched: 9. The CDR3 loop spans 14 amino acids. CDR3 sequence reads: CASKAVRGVYEQYF. Written as DNA, the CDR3 is TGTGCCAGCAAGGCGGTACGGGGGGTCTACGAGCAGTACTTC.

This clone occurred a few times. V gene TRBV28 combines with J gene TRBJ2-3, with TRBD2 matching over 8 bases. The CDR3 covers 16 residues. J was trimmed by 2 bases and V by 5 bases; bases with no gene match: 9. Germline V gene sequence: CDR1 MDHEN, CDR2 SYDVKM. The CDR3 here is CASSLRFSGATDTQYF. CDR3 sequence (DNA): TGTGCCAGCAGTCTAAGATTTAGCGGGGCCACAGATACGCAGTATTTT.

Turning to this clone: Other DNA sequences from this sample encode an identical CDR3 as well. The genes are TRBV10-3 and TRBJ2-7; 10 nucleotides agree with TRBD2. Germline V lookup: CDR1 ENHRY, CDR2 SYGVKD. V trimming: 2 bases; J trimming: 4 bases; junction bases outside the gene matches: 8. The CDR3 loop spans 16 amino acids. The CDR3 region has the DNA TGTGCCATCAGTGAGCTAAGCACTAGCGGGACGTACGAGCAGTACTTC. As protein: CAISELSTSGTYEQYF.

This clone showed up just a few times. V gene TRBV9 combines with J gene TRBJ1-5; TRBD1 matches 12 bases. Germline V CDR1 and CDR2: SGDLS, YYNGEE. V lost 6 bases, J lost 1 base, and 11 bases stayed unmatched. The CDR3 runs to 18 residues. The CDR3 here is CASITGTGGWSSNQPQHF. The CDR3 DNA sequence: TGTGCCAGCATCACCGGGACAGGGGGCTGGTCGAGCAATCAGCCCCAGCATTTT.

The V call is TRBV6-5, the J call TRBJ1-1; TRBD1 matches 10 bases. After removal of 4 bases from V and 7 bases from J, the junction contained 0 bases not matched to a gene. The CDR3 has 12 residues. Germline V CDR1 and CDR2: MNHEY, SVGAGI. The DNA of the CDR3 is TGTGCCAGCAGTTGGGACAGGGGTGAAGCTTTCTTT. It codes for CASSWDRGEAFF.

This clone was counted between two and nine times. The chain has TRBV27 and TRBJ2-1; D is perhaps TRBD1 (6 bases). The CDR3 totals 15 residues. Germline V gene sequence: CDR1 MNHEY, CDR2 SMNVEV (reference sequence). The V gene lost 8 bases and the J gene lost 4 bases, with 18 bases spanning the gap. This CDR3 is CASGKETGFYNEQFF. CDR3 DNA: TGTGCCAGCGGCAAAGAAACAGGGTTTTACAATGAGCAGTTCTTC.

The V call is TRBV9, the J call TRBJ2-3; tentatively, D is TRBD2 (6 bases). V lost 0 bases and J lost 1, with 9 bases in between. The CDR3 consists of 15 residues. The V gene's germline CDR1 is SGDLS and CDR2 YYNGEE. DNA for the CDR3: TGTGCCAGCAGCGTAGCCGGCGGGGGCACAGATACGCAGTATTTT. It specifies CASSVAGGGTDTQYF.

The J gene is TRBJ1-4, the V gene TRBV6-1; possibly TRBD1 for D (6 bases). The CDR3 loop spans 16 amino acids. V lost 0 bases and J lost 7, with 15 bases in between. Germline V gives CDR1 MNHNS, CDR2 SASEGT. CDR3 coding DNA: TGTGCCAGCAGTGAAGCAGGGGGGGCGGGGGCTGAAAAACTGTTTTTT. As protein: CASSEAGGAGAEKLFF.

This chain links TRBV27 with TRBJ2-5; TRBD1 might be the D (5 bases). The CDR3 is 12 amino acids. V lost 4 bases and J lost 8, with 11 bases in between. Germline V gives CDR1 MNHEY, CDR2 SMNVEV (reference sequence). The CDR3 coding sequence is TGTGCCAGCAGTTCCACAGGAGATACCCAGTACTTC. Amino acid sequence: CASSSTGDTQYF.

The CDR3 DNA sequence: TGCGCCAGCAGGGACAGGAGTAACTACGAGCAGTACTTC. Translating gives CASRDRSNYEQYF. V is TRBV5-1 and J is TRBJ2-7; 7 bases agree with TRBD1. After removal of 5 bases from V and 3 bases from J, the junction contained 5 bases not matched to a gene. Germline lookup yields CDR1 SGHRS and CDR2 YFSETQ. CDR3 size: 13 residues.

The chain combines TRBV11-2 with TRBJ2-5, with TRBD2 matching over 13 bases. Germline V gives CDR1 SGHAT, CDR2 FQNNGV. V shed 1 base, J shed 4 bases, and the junction held 3 bases outside the gene matches. The CDR3 loop spans 16 amino acids. The CDR3 nucleotides read TGTGCCAGCAGCTTAGTTGGACTAGCGGGAGTAGAGACCCAGTACTTC. This translates into CASSLVGLAGVETQYF.

The gene calls are TRBV28 and TRBJ2-3; D perhaps matches TRBD2 (5 bases). The ends were cut back, 3 bases at V and 6 bases at J, with 7 bases in the middle. Germline-derived CDR1 and CDR2 are MDHEN and SYDVKM. CDR3 length: 12 residues. The CDR3 protein is CASSFGVDTQYF. The CDR3, as DNA: TGTGCCAGCAGTTTCGGGGTCGATACGCAGTATTTT. The full variable domain, rest sourced from reference TRBV28 and TRBJ2-3, is DVKVTQSSRYLVKRTGEKVFLECVQDMDHENMFWYRQDPGLGLRLIYFSYDVKMKEKGDIPEGYSVSREKKERFSLILESASTNQTSMYLCASSFGVDTQYFGPGTRLTVL.

This clone showed up just a few times. The gene calls are TRBV11-2 and TRBJ2-1; 10 bases align to TRBD2. V dropped 5 bases and J dropped 10; count of bases not matched to a gene: 11. From germline, CDR1 is SGHAT and CDR2 FQNNGV. The CDR3 length is 15 residues. As DNA, the CDR3 is TGTGCCAGCAGCCTCCAAGCGGGGGGGCCCTACGAGCAGTTCTTC. This gives the protein CASSLQAGGPYEQFF.

This clone was observed once. V and J are TRBV6-5 and TRBJ1-2; maybe TRBD1 (5 bases). The CDR3 spans 12 residues. CDR1 and CDR2 from the germline V gene are MNHEY and SVGAGI. With 11 bases removed from V and 8 bases from J, the gap between germline ends came to 18 bases. CDR3 sequence: CAVRTGSGGYTF. DNA of the CDR3: TGTGCCGTTCGAACAGGTTCTGGAGGCTACACCTTC.